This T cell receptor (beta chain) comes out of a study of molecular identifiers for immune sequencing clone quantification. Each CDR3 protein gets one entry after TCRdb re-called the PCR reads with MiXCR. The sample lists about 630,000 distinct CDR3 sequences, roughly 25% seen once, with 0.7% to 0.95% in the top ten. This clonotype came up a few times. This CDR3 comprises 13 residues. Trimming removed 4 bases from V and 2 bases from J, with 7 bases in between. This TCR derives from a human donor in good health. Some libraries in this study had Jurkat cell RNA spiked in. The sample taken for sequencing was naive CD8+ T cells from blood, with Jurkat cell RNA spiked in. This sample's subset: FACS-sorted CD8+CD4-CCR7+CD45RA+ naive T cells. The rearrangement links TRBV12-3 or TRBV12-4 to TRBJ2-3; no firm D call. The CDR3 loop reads CASSSIDTDTQYF. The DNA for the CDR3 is TGTGCCAGCAGTTCAATAGACACAGATACGCAGTATTTT.